The clone carrying this T cell receptor beta chain was counted between two and nine times. As yet, its antigen is unknown. Regarding treatment: oral pan-JAK inhibitor, 5-10 mg twice daily. These data originate in a study of CD8+ T cells in alopecia areata. Study context: Using the percentage of affected scalp area, treated patients' severity was scored.

Study-level points and caveats: For patients receiving tofacitinib, scalp clonality and expanded CD8+ clones among the top 100 significantly decreased.

Isolated RNA was reverse transcribed into cDNA used as the sequencing template. Only in-frame clones appear in the TCRdb table, and some are missing; sequencing was by immunoSEQ multiplex PCR. The sample carries tens of thousands of clones, 46% recorded once. Germline V lookup: CDR1 ENHRY, CDR2 SYGVKD. Trimming removed 6 bases at V and 4 bases at J, with 15 bases between. This CDR3 is built from 15 residues. J is TRBJ2-2 and V is TRBV10-3; D might be TRBD1 (6 bases). This TCR was recovered from a human donor with alopecia areata. The sequenced sample was CD8+ T cells sorted from blood, obtained between weeks 36 and 40, from a patient treated with tofacitinib. In DNA, the CDR3 is TGTGCCATCAGGTCGGGACAAGCCGGCACCGGGGAGCTGTTTTTT. Its protein product is CAIRSGQAGTGELFF.